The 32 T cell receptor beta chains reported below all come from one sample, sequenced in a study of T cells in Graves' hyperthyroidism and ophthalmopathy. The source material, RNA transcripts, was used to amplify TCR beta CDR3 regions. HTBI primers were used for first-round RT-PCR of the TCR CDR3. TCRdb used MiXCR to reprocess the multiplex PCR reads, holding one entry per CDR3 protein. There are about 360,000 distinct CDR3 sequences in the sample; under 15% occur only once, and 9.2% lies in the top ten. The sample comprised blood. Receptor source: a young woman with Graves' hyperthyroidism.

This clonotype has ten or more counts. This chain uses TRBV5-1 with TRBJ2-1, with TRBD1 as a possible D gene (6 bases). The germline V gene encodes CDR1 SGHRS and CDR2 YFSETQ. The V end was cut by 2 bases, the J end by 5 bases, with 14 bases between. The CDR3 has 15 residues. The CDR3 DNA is TGCGCCAGCAGCTTATTACAGGGATTCGACAATGAGCAGTTCTTC. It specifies CASSLLQGFDNEQFF. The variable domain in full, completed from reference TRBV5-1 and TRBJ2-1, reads KAGVTQTPRYLIKTRGQQVTLSCSPISGHRSVSWYQQTPGQGLQFLFEYFSETQRNKGNFPGRFSGRQFSNSRSEMNVSTLELGDSALYLCASSLLQGFDNEQFFGPGTRLTVL.

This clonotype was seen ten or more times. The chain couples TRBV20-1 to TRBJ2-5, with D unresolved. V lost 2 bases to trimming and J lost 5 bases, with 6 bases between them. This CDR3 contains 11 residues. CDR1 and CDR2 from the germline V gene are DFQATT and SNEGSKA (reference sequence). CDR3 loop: CSARRVETQYF. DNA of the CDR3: TGCAGTGCTAGACGAGTTGAGACCCAGTACTTC.

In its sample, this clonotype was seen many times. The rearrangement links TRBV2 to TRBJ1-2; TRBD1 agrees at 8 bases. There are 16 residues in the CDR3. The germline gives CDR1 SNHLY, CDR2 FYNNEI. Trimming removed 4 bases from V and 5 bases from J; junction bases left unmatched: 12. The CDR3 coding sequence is TGTGCCAGCAGTGTTCAGGGGGCACGCACTCTTTATGGCTACACCTTC. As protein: CASSVQGARTLYGYTF. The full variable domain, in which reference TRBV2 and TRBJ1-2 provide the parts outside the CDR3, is EPEVTQTPSHQVTQMGQEVILRCVPISNHLYFYWYRQILGQKVEFLVSFYNNEISEKSEIFDDQFSVERPDGSNFTLKIRSTKLEDSAMYFCASSVQGARTLYGYTFGSGTRLTVV.

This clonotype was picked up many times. The CDR3 DNA reads as TGTGCCAGCAGTGTAGAACAGGGACAGCCCCAGCATTTT. Protein: CASSVEQGQPQHF. The gene calls are TRBV6-1 and TRBJ1-5; tentatively, D is TRBD1 (6 bases). The ends were cut back, 4 bases at V and 7 bases at J, with 11 bases in the middle. Germline V gene data show CDR1 as MNHNS and CDR2 as SASEGT. The CDR3 has 13 residues.

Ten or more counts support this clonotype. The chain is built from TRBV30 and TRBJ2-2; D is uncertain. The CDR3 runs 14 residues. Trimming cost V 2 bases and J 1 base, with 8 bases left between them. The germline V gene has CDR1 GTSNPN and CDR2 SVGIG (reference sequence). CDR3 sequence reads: CAWSRRKNTGELFF. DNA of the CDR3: TGTGCCTGGAGTCGGCGGAAGAACACCGGGGAGCTGTTTTTT.

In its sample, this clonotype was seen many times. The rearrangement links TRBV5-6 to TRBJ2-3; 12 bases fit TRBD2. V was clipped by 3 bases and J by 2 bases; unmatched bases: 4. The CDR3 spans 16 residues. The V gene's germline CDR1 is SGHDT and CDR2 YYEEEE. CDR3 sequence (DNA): TGTGCCAGCAGCTCACTAGCGGGGGGACACACAGATACGCAGTATTTT. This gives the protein CASSSLAGGHTDTQYF. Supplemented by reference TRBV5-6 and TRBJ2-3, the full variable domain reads DAGVTQSPTHLIKTRGQQVTLRCSPKSGHDTVSWYQQALGQGPQFIFQYYEEEERQRGNFPDRFSGHQFPNYSSELNVNALLLGDSALYLCASSSLAGGHTDTQYFGPGTRLTVL.

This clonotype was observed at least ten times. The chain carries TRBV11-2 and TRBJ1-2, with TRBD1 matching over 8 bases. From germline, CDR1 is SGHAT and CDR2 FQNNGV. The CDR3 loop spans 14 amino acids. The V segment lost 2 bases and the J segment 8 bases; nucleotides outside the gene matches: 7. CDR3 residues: CASSLRQGSWGYTF. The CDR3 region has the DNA TGTGCCAGCAGCTTACGACAGGGGAGCTGGGGCTACACCTTC.

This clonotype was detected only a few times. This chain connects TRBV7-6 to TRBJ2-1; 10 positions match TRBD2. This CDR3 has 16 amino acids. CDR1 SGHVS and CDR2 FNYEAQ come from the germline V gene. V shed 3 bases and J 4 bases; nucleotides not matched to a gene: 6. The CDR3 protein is CASSFTSGTIYNEQFF. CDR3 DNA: TGTGCCAGCAGCTTCACTAGCGGGACCATATACAATGAGCAGTTCTTC. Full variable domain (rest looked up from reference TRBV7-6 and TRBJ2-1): GAGVSQSPRYKVTKRGQDVALRCDPISGHVSLYWYRQALGQGPEFLTYFNYEAQQDKSGLPNDRFSAERPEGSISTLTIQRTEQRDSAMYRCASSFTSGTIYNEQFFGPGTRLTVL.

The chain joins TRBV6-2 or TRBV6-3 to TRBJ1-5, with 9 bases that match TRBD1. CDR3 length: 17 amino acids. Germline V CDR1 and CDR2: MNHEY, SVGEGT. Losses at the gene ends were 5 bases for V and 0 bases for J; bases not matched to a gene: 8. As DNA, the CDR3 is TGTGCCAGCAGTCCCCCGGGACAGGGAGATAGCAATCAGCCCCAGCATTTT. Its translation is CASSPPGQGDSNQPQHF.

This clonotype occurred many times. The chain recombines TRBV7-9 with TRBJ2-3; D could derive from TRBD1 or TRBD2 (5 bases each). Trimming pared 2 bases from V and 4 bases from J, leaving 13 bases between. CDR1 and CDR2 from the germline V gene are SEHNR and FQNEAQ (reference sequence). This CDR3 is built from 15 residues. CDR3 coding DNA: TGTGCCAGCAGCTTATGGGGACGAAGCGCAGATACGCAGTATTTT. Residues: CASSLWGRSADTQYF.

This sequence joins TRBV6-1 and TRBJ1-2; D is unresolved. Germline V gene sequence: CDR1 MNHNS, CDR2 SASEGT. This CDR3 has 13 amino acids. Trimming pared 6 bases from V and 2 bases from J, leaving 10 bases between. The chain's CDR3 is CASRRERNYGYTF. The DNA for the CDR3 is TGTGCCAGCAGACGGGAACGGAACTATGGCTACACCTTC.

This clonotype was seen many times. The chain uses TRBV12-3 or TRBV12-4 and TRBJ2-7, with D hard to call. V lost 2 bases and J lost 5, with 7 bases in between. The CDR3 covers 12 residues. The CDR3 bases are TGTGCCAGCAGTTTAACCGGCAACGAGCAGTACTTC. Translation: CASSLTGNEQYF.

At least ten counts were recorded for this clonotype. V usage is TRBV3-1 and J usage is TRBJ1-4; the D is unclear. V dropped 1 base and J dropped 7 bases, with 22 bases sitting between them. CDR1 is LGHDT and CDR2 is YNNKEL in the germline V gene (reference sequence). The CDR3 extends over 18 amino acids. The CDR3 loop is CASSQVVASDSRIEKLFF. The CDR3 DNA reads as TGTGCCAGCAGCCAAGTAGTGGCTAGCGACTCCAGGATTGAAAAACTGTTTTTT. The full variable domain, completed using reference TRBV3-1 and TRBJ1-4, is DTAVSQTPKYLVTQMGNDKSIKCEQNLGHDTMYWYKQDSKKFLKIMFSYNNKELIINETVPNRFSPKSPDKAHLNLHINSLELGDSAVYFCASSQVVASDSRIEKLFFGSGTQLSVL.

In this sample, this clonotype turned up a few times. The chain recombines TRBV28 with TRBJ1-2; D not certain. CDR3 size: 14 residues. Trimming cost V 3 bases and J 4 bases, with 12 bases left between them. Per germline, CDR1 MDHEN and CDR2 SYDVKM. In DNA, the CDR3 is TGTGCCAGCAGTTTGGGCAGAGTTCCCTATGGCTACACCTTC. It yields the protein CASSLGRVPYGYTF.

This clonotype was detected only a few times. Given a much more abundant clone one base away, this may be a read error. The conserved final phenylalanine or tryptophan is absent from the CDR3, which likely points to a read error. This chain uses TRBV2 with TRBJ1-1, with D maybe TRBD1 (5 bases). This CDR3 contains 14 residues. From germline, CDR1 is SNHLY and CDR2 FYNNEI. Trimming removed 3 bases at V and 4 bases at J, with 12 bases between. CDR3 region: CASSDEGIGTEAFL. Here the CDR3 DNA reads TGTGCCAGCAGTGATGAGGGGATCGGCACTGAAGCTTTCCTT.

Written as DNA, the CDR3 is TGTGCCAGCACCCTTCTGAACACCGGGGAGCTGTTTTTT. It is translated as CASTLLNTGELFF. V is TRBV6-1 and J is TRBJ2-2, with D unresolved. The germline V and J ends were trimmed by 7 bases and 1 base, with 7 bases remaining between them. CDR3 size: 13 residues. Per the germline V gene, CDR1 is MNHNS and CDR2 is SASEGT.

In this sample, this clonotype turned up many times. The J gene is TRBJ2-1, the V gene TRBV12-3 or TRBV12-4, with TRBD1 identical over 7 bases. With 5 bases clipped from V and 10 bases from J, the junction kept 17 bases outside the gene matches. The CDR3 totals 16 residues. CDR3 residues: CASSPLAGGISGEQFF. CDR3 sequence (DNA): TGTGCCAGCAGTCCGTTGGCAGGGGGAATCTCGGGGGAGCAGTTCTTC.

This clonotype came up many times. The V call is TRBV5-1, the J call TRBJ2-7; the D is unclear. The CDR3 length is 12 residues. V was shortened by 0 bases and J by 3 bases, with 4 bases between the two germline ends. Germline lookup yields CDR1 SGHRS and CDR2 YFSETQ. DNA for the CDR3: TGCGCCAGCAGCTTGGACAACTACGAGCAGTACTTC. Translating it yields CASSLDNYEQYF.

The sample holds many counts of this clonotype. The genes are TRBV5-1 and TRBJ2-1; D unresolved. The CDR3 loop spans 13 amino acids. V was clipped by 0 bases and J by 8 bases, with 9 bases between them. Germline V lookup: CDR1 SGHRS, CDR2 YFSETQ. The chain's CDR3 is CASSLAPWDEQFF. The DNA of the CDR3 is TGCGCCAGCAGCTTGGCTCCCTGGGATGAGCAGTTCTTC.

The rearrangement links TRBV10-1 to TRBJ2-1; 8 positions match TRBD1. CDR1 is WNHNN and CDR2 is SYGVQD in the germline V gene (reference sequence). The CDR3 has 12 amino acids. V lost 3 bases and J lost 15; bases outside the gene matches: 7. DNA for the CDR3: TGCGCCAGCAGTGAAGGTGACAGGGGTTTGTTCTTC. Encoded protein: CASSEGDRGLFF.

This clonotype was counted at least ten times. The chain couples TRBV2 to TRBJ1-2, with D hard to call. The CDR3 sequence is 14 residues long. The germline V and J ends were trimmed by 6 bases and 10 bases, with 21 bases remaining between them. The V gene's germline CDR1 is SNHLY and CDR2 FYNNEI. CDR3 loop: CASRDVWTGHDYTF. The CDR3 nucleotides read TGTGCCAGCAGGGACGTCTGGACCGGGCATGACTACACCTTC. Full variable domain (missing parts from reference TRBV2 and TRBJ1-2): EPEVTQTPSHQVTQMGQEVILRCVPISNHLYFYWYRQILGQKVEFLVSFYNNEISEKSEIFDDQFSVERPDGSNFTLKIRSTKLEDSAMYFCASRDVWTGHDYTFGSGTRLTVV.

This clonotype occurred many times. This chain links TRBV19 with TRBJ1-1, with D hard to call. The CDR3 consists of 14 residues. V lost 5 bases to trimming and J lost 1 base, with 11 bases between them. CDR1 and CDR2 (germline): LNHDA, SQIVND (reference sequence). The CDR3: CASSWRSGNTEAFF. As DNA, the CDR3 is TGTGCCAGTAGTTGGAGGAGTGGGAACACTGAAGCTTTCTTT.

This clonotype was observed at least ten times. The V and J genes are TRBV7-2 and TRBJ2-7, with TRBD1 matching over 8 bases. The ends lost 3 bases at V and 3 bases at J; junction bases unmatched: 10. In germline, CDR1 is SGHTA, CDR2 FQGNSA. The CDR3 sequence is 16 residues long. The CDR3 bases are TGTGCCAGCAGCTTCTCGTCGGGACAGGATCTCTACGAGCAGTACTTC. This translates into CASSFSSGQDLYEQYF.

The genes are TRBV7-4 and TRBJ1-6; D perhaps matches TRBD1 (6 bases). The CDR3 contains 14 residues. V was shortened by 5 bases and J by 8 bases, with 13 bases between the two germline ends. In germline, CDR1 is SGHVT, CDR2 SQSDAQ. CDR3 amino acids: CASSHKNRDSPLHF. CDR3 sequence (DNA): TGTGCCAGCAGCCACAAGAACAGGGATTCACCCCTCCACTTT.

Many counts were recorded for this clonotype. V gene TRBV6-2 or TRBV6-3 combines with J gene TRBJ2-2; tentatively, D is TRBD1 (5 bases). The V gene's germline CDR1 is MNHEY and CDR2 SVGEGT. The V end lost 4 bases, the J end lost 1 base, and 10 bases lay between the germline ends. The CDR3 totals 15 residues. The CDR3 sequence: CASSLRTKNTGELFF. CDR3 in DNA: TGTGCCAGCAGTTTGAGGACAAAGAACACCGGGGAGCTGTTTTTT.

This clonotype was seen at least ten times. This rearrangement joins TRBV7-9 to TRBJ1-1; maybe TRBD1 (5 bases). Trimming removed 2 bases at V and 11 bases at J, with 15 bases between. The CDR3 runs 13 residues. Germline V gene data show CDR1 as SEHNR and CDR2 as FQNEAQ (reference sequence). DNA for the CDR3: TGTGCCAGCAGCTTAAGCCAGGGCGTGGAGGCTTTCTTT. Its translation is CASSLSQGVEAFF.

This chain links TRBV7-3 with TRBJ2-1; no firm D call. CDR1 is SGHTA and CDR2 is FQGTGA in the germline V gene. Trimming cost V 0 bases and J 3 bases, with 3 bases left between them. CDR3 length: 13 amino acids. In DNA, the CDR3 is TGTGCCAGCAGCTTAACGATCTACAATGAGCAGTTCTTC. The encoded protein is CASSLTIYNEQFF.

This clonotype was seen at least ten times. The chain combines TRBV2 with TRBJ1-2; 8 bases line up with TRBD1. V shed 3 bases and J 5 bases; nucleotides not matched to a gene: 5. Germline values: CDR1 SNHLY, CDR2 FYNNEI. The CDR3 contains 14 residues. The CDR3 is CASSEHTGGYGYTF. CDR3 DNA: TGTGCCAGCAGTGAGCATACAGGGGGGTATGGCTACACCTTC.

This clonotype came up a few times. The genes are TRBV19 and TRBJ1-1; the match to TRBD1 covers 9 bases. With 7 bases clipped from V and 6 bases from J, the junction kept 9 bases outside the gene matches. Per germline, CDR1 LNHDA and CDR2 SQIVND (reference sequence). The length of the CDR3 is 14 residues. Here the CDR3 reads CASTKDRGQPEAFF. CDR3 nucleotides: TGTGCCAGTACTAAGGACAGGGGCCAACCTGAAGCTTTCTTT.

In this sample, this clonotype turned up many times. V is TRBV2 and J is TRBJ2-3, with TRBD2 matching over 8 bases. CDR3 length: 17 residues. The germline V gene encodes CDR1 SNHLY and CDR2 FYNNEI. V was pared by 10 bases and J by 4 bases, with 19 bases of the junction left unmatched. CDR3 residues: CATSLHQAGVGPDTQYF. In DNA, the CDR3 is TGTGCCACCTCCCTTCATCAAGCGGGAGTGGGGCCAGATACGCAGTATTTT.

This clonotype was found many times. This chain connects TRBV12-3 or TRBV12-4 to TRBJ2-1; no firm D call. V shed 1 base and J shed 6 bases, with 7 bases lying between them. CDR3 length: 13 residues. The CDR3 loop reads CASSLVDVNEQFF. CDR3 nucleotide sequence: TGTGCCAGCAGTTTAGTGGACGTCAATGAGCAGTTCTTC.

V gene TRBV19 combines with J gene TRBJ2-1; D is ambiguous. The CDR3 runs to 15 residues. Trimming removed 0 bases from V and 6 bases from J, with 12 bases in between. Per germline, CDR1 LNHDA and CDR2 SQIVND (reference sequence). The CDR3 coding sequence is TGTGCCAGTAGTATAGATCCCTACAGCATCAATGAGCAGTTCTTC. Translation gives CASSIDPYSINEQFF.